The entry below describes one T cell receptor (beta chain). What it binds is unknown. The entry originates in a study of blood T cells in healthy people across ages. In the study overall: Roughly one uniquely barcoded beta molecule per two T cells was captured. Study results and caveats: Donor CMV infection status was unknown, possibly confounding age-related changes in expanded clonotypes.

Through a sample-barcoded 5' primer and a J-beta primer mix, a second PCR was run for roughly 6 to 12 cycles. TCRdb passed the 5' RACE reads through MiXCR, listing each CDR3 protein once. The repertoire holds 950,000 to 1,200,000 distinct CDR3 sequences, with roughly two fifths as singletons. Ranging in age from roughly 6 to 100, the donors were healthy Caucasian individuals from Russia. No fewer than 6 million PBMCs went into each sample. Per germline, CDR1 SGHTA and CDR2 FQGTGA. V was pared by 5 bases and J by 8 bases, with 20 bases between. The CDR3 has 15 residues. J is TRBJ2-3 and V is TRBV7-3; D is perhaps TRBD1 (6 bases). The clonotype originates from a man in his late teens or twenties in good health. The sample consisted of blood. The CDR3 here is CASSPTTGMVGTQYF. In DNA form, the CDR3 reads TGTGCCAGCAGCCCAACTACAGGGATGGTGGGTACGCAGTATTTT.